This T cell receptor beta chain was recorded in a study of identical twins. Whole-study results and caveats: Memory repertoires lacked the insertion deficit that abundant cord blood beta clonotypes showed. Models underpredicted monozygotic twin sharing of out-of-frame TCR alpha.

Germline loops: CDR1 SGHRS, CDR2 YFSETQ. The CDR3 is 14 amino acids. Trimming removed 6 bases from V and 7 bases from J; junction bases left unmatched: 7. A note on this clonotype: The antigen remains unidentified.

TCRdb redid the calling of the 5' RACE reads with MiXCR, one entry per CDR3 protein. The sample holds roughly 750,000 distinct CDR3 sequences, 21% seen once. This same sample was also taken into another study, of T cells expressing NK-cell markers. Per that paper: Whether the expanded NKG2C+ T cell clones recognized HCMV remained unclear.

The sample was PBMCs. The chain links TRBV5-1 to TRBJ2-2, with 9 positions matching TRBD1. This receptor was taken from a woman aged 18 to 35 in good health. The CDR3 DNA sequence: TGCGCCAGCATCCTAGGGACAGGGAACGGGGAGCTGTTTTTT. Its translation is CASILGTGNGELFF.